The TCR beta chain under discussion was sequenced for a study of a mutant IDH1 vaccine in newly diagnosed glioma listed by TCRdb under 2021. For the wider study: Across visits V03 through V10, patients got a total of eight vaccinations, given in weeks 1, 3, 5, 7, 11, 15, 19 and 23. Longitudinal TCRB deep sequencing was done for 25 to 30 treated patients, wherever samples were available for exploratory analyses. Prior to enrollment, standard therapy consisting of radiotherapy alone, temozolomide alone, or radiochemotherapy with temozolomide had been administered to patients, with the combination being received by most patients. Peripheral blood samples were drawn at six visits, namely V03 (baseline), V05, V07, V10, V12 and V13. Vaccination began 4-6 weeks after radiotherapy alone, or alongside temozolomide cycles in the chemotherapy-containing groups. The roughly 35 treated patients were approximately 60% male and roughly 40% female, with a mean age of approximately 40 years. Findings and caveats that apply to the study as a whole: The authors noted that analyses of patient blood samples could not be reproduced because of sample limitations. PBMC samples for TCRB deep sequencing were selected based on availability. Pseudoprogression appeared unrelated to alterations in the top peripheral T cell clonotypes detected by TCRB sequencing. Vaccine-induced immune responses across multiple MHC alleles were detected in around 92% of patients.

This clone was detected a few times. Its cognate antigen has yet to be identified. It has no much larger one-base neighbor in the sample; base qualities were not kept. Preparation of the library involved the immunoSEQ multiplex PCR assay. Following the manufacturer's protocol, the hsTCRB Kit was used to amplify rearranged TCR beta chain sequences. TCRB libraries were sequenced on an Illumina MiSeq. On the authors' methods: The kit vendor's proprietary platform handled demultiplexing, trimming and gene mapping. Not all clones reach the TCRdb copy of this immuneACCESS table, which keeps in-frame sequences only. Checked studies attribute under half of the gap to unresolved V genes and leave the rest unexplained. V, J and clone size reflect that table, while D and trimming were determined from the DNA. The sample table holds 40,000 to 50,000 clones, of which around 79% were seen once. The leading ten clones occupy 6.3% of the sample.

Unmatched junction bases come to 10, with V trimmed by 1 base and J by 4 bases. Including cysteine and phenylalanine, the CDR3 has 16 amino acids. Here the CDR3 DNA is all that survives: 48 bases in frame from base 1. As encoded in the germline V gene, CDR1 is SGHRS while CDR2 is YFSETQ. What this sample's time point label stands for: week 23, last vaccination. Every vaccine dose consisted of 300 ug of a 20-mer mutant IDH1 peptide in Montanide, administered subcutaneously together with topical imiquimod. Newly diagnosed WHO grade 3 or 4 IDH1-mutant astrocytomas showing loss of nuclear ATRX were present in the donors. The samples were drawn from NOA16, a multicentre, single-arm, open-label phase I trial in Germany that tested a mutant IDH1 peptide vaccine in humans for the first time. Genomic DNA for TCRB sequencing was extracted from EDTA blood using the DNeasy Blood and Tissue Kit.

The rearranged chain carries TRBV5-1 and TRBJ1-2; the junction holds 7 bases that match TRBD1. The sample was PBMCs, taken from a glioma patient whose treatment included an IDH1 peptide vaccine. The receptor was isolated from a woman in her forties with glioma. Some clones in this sample may be carry-over from other donors' samples. The nucleotides read TGCGCCAGCAGCTTGATGAGCAGGGGGACGTCCTATGGCTACACCTTC. This gives the protein CASSLMSRGTSYGYTF.